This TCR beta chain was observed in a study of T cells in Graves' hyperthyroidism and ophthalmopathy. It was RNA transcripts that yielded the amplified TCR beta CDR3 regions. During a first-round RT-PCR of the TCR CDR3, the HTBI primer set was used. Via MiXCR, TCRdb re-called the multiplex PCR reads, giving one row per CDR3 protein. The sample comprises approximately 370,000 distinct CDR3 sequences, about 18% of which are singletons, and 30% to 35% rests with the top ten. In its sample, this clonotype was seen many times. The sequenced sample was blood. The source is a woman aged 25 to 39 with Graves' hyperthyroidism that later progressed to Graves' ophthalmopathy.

CDR3: CASSPPTSGTEAFF. CDR3 DNA sequence: TGCGCCAGCAGCCCGCCCACCTCCGGCACTGAAGCTTTCTTT. The chain uses TRBV5-1 and TRBJ1-1; D ambiguous. Germline values: CDR1 SGHRS, CDR2 YFSETQ. The CDR3 spans 14 residues. Trimming pared 4 bases from V and 4 bases from J, leaving 14 bases between.